The clone carrying this TCR beta chain came up a few times. Time point denoted: sample taken at primary tumor resection. Donation came from 70 or so patients with untreated early-stage non-small cell lung cancer. Whole RNA came from tumor, nontumor lung or frozen PBMC and was sequenced without being sorted. This entry belongs to a study of spatial heterogeneity in lung cancer. As for the study in general: The study consistently detected more beta-chain than alpha-chain sequences.

With V trimmed by 1 base and J by 5 bases, 2 bases remained unmatched. This CDR3 has 15 residues. The germline CDR1 and CDR2 sequences are LGHDT and YNNKEL (reference sequence). TCRdb passed the 5' RACE reads through MiXCR, listing each CDR3 protein once. The data show over 50,000 distinct CDR3 sequences, roughly 6.6% seen once. This TCR was recovered from a female donor with early-stage non-small cell lung cancer. Sequencing used PBMCs, obtained at surgery. The chain employs TRBV3-1 and TRBJ2-2; 9 bases match TRBD1. The CDR3 spells CASSQGTGETGELFF. The CDR3 DNA reads TGTGCCAGCAGCCAAGGGACAGGGGAAACCGGGGAGCTGTTTTTT.